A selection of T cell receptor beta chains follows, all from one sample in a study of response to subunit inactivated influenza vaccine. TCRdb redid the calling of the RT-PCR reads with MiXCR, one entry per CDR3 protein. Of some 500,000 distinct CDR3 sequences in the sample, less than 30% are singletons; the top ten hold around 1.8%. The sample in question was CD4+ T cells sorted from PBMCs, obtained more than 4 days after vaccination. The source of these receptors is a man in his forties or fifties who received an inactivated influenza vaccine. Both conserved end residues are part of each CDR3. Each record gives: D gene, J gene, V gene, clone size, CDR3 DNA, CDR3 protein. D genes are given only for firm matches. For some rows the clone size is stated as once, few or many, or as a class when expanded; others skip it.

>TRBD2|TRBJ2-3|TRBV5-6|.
TGTGCCAGCAGTTCTAGCGGATTAAGCACAGATACGCAGTATTTT
CASSSSGLSTDTQYF
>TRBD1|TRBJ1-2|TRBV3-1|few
TGTGCCAGCAGCCCAACCACCGGACAGGGGAAAGGCGGCTACACCTTC
CASSPTTGQGKGGYTF
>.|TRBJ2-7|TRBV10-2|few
TGCGCCAGCAGTGAGTCGCCCTTGGGGGCCTACGAGCAGTACTTC
CASSESPLGAYEQYF
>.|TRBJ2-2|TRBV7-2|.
TGTGCCAGCAGCTTAGAGCCCCGGGGCGGGGAGCTGTTTTTT
CASSLEPRGGELFF
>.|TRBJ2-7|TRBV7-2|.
TGTGCCAGCAGCTCAACTAGTTACGGCGAGCAGTACTTC
CASSSTSYGEQYF
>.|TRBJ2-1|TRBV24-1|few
TGTGCCACCAGTGAGGGACTCTACCCCCATGAGCAGTTCTTC
CATSEGLYPHEQFF
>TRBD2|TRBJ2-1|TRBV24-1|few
TGTGCCACCAGTAGCGGGGGTGCCTACAATGAGCAGTTCTTC
CATSSGGAYNEQFF
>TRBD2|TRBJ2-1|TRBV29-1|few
TGCAGCGTCGCGCTCAGACTAGCGGGAGGGCCGGGGCCGTTCTTC
CSVALRLAGGPGPFF
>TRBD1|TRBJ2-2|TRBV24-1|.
TGTGCCACCAGTGATACGGGACAGGGAGGAGTCGGGGAGCTGTTTTTT
CATSDTGQGGVGELFF
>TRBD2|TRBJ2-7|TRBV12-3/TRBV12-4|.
TGTGCCAGCAGTTTGGATTGGACTAGGAACGAGCAGTACTTC
CASSLDWTRNEQYF
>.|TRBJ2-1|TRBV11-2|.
TGTGCCAGCAGCTTAGTTCACGGGTCGAGGGTTGAGCAGTTCTTC
CASSLVHGSRVEQFF
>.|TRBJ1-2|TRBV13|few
TGTGCCAGCAGGCGAAAGGGGGGTTATGGCTACACCTTC
CASRRKGGYGYTF
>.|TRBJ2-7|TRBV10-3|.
TGTGCCATCAGTGGAAAACCAGGACGGACGGGGATATACGAGCAGTACTTC
CAISGKPGRTGIYEQYF
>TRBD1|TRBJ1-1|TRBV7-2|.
TGTGCCAGCAGCTTAAGGGGGCGAGACACTGAAGCTTTCTTT
CASSLRGRDTEAFF
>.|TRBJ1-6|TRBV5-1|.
TGCGCCAGCAGCTTGGAGCTTGAAGGTTCACCCCTCCACTTT
CASSLELEGSPLHF
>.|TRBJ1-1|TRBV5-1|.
TGCGCCAGCAGCTCTGACAGGAGCCTGAACACTGAAGCTTTCTTT
CASSSDRSLNTEAFF
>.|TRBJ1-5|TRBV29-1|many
TGCAGCGTAGGAGGGGGGGGCAGTCAGCCCCAGCATTTT
CSVGGGGSQPQHF
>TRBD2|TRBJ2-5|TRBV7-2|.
TGTGCCAGCAGCTTACCGAGCGGGACCCAAGAGACCCAGTACTTC
CASSLPSGTQETQYF